This entry features one T cell receptor beta chain sequence. In this sample, this clone turned up once. Its antigen is still unknown. Base qualities are not provided; no much larger clone lies one nucleotide away. The data derive from a study of cytomegalovirus exposure and HLA in healthy donors (TCRdb year 2017). In the study overall: In an earlier analysis of 550 to 750 of the donors, 276 Gb of sequence data and 120 million or so unique TCR beta sequences from 180 million or so T cells were reported. Because of strong linkage in the cohort, five DR-DQ haplotypes were treated as single units for association and clustering. Across around 400 genotyped donors of the cohort, an average of about 240,000 unique TCR beta nucleotide sequences per donor were sequenced, and around 19% of those sequences were non-productive. About 280 gigabases of sequencing data and approximately 80 million unique TCR sequences were included in an early release covering around 600 HLA-typed donors. High-throughput TCR immunosequencing, statistical association of individual TCRs with disease status, and machine learning were combined to predict cytomegalovirus infection status. Of the roughly 400 genotyped donors, approximately 80% fell in the genetic ancestry cluster associated with self-reported Caucasian donors. A later genetic analysis used genome-wide SNP genotypes for about three fifths of the 666 donors, treating that subset as a discovery cohort. A separate validation cohort of about 110 different subjects was used in addition to the 666-subject first cohort. Using immunosequencing, the study profiled T cell repertoires from 500 to 800 subjects and related those repertoires to cytomegalovirus serostatus. Every discovery cohort repertoire had been produced on one sequencing platform. In the later analysis, no new phenotypic data were used to find candidate immune exposures; instead, reliance was placed on TCR beta sequences and their occurrence across donors. The study aimed to test whether cataloging public T cell receptors could reveal signatures of past pathogen exposure. In an earlier analysis of 587 of the donors, high-throughput TCR beta sequencing was used to judge whether each TCR beta V gene segment behaved as functional or pseudogenic. In a later analysis, previously published TCR beta repertoires from fewer than 750 donors were re-analyzed and high-resolution HLA genotyping was added so that TCR occurrence patterns could be studied. The number of donors typed differed by locus, with about 629-640 for A, B, C, DRB1 and DQB1, more than 500 for DQA1, 600 to 610 for DPA1, and some 440 for DPB1. Alongside the repertoire data, information on donor age, sex, ethnicity and CMV serostatus was compiled. Class I and class II HLA loci were covered by the typing at four-digit resolution. Summary of the overall study and its limitations: An association between a missense DCLRE1C variant and V-gene and J-gene trimming of TCR beta chains was found in a later genetic analysis and replicated in an independent cohort. In an earlier analysis of 450 to 750 of the donors, most TCR beta V segments appeared in productive rearrangements about 90% or about 30% of the time, broadly matching IMGT annotations. At a false discovery rate of 0.05, a later analysis linked fewer than 20,000 TCR beta sequences to specific HLA alleles. In vitro tests confirmed that three of the cytomegalovirus-associated TCR beta chains recognize cytomegalovirus antigens. The 87-base-pair reads could not distinguish some IMGT-functional V segments, including TRBV6-2 and TRBV6-3, so those segments were excluded. A further reported finding was that TCR beta sequences accurately predicted the HLA-A and HLA-B alleles for most subjects in the first cohort. The classifier was reported to diagnose cytomegalovirus status with high specificity and sensitivity in both the original and validation cohorts. According to the authors, the approach could potentially be generalized to other disease states and immunological phenotypes. In a later genetic analysis, fewer N-insertions in productive TCRs were reported among donors in an Asian-associated ancestry cluster than the 666-donor mean. Strong co-occurrence of HLA alleles, especially DR and DQ, made assigning TCR associations to individual alleles difficult. Most CMV-associated TCR beta chains appeared to be HLA-restricted in a later analysis, and the HLA associations seemed to be driven largely by CMV exposure. The cohort was sequenced for TCR beta chains only, and without alpha or paired-chain data the features that could be detected were limited. While some public TCRs were present in many individuals, most TCR sequences turned up only very rarely across donors. Presence/absence analyses assumed roughly uniform sequencing depth across donors, an assumption that may not hold. According to a later analysis, TCR association rates differed among HLA loci, with DRB1 alleles showing the most associated TCRs and HLA-C alleles showing the fewest. Because counts were too low, about 18 rarely observed V segments, including chromosome 9 orphons, were left out of the earlier analysis of approximately 500 of the donors. Because some donors lacked HLA typing at each locus, the association tests relied only on the typed subset. In a later analysis, HLA-associated TCR beta chains were found to be more clonally expanded and to have lower generation probabilities than equally common non-associated chains. In a later analysis, several top co-occurrence clusters were reported to appear linked to parvovirus B19, influenza, CMV and Epstein-Barr virus. A cluster of highly shared sequence variants was judged likely to be a technical artifact of the sequencing pipeline. Linkage disequilibrium might explain the correlated functional status among segregating V segments, but an unknown experimental factor could not be excluded. CMV serostatus was the only immune exposure information available for the cohort. The study gave a list of 150 to 200 TCR beta chains associated with cytomegalovirus.

Libraries were built with the immunoSEQ multiplex PCR assay. The multiplex PCR relied on a mix of 60 forward primers for TCR Vbeta segments and 13 reverse primers for TCR Jbeta segments. A multiplex PCR assay on genomic DNA amplified the CDR3 region of rearranged TCR beta genes. The amplified TCR beta libraries were sequenced on the Illumina HiSeq System as 87-base-pair reads. From the authors' description of their analysis: In a later analysis, some 80 million unique TCR beta chains were counted across the approximately 640 repertoires, and roughly 11 million of these chains were shared by at least two donors. Raw reads were error-corrected and collapsed into unique sequences by a nearest-neighbor algorithm in which closely related sequences were merged to remove PCR and sequencing errors. V, D and J gene segments were assigned by aligning CDR3 sequences to IMGT reference sequences. For a sequence to be retained, at least a six-nucleotide match to both a V gene segment and a J gene segment was required. A rearrangement counted as productive if the CDR3 had no stop codons and remained in frame with V and J, and every other rearrangement counted as non-productive. CDR3 was defined by IMGT convention, running from the second conserved V-encoded cysteine to the conserved J-encoded phenylalanine. In an earlier analysis of approximately 590 of the donors, sequences lacking an unambiguous match to a single V gene segment were excluded. In an earlier analysis of 587 of the donors, a V segment was called functional when productive rearrangements were above 56.7%, and segregating when the standard deviation between donors exceeded 5%. A statistical classification framework was developed to diagnose cytomegalovirus status using the catalog of TCR beta chain sequences. V and J gene assignment, in a later analysis, came from comparing TCR nucleotide sequences with IMGT/GENE-DB human TR gene sequences. A later analysis assigned CDR3 sequences and most-parsimonious VDJ recombination scenarios with the TCRdist pipeline. A later analysis defined each TCR beta chain by its CDR3 amino acid sequence plus V-gene family, and excluded reads lacking a unique V-gene family. A later analysis removed several hundred highly shared, low-generation-probability nucleotide sequences to deal with suspected cross-contamination and a sequencing artifact. In a later analysis, a clonal expansion index for each public chain was calculated from normalized within-repertoire ranks of inferred template counts. In a later analysis, generation probabilities were computed with a VDJ recombination model fitted to out-of-frame rearrangements, and the resulting probabilities were checked against IGoR. A later analysis scored TCR-TCR, TCR-HLA and TCR-CMV co-occurrence with hypergeometric tests, applying a repertoire-size bias correction to TCR pairs. In a later analysis, false discovery rates were estimated by permuting HLA or CMV assignments 20 times. A later analysis grouped co-occurring TCRs with DBSCAN, adding TCRdist sequence similarity when clustering within HLA-allele-positive subsets. For co-occurrence clustering, repertoires with fewer than 30,000 or more than 120,000 public chains were excluded, along with a handful of repertoires with anomalous nucleotide sharing. TCRdb carries this immuneACCESS record with in-frame sequences only. Its versions omit some clonotypes, under half of them owing to an unresolved V gene in the studies checked, with the rest unexplained. V and J calls plus clone size are reproduced from that table; the DNA served to infer D and trimming. Here the sample has over 100,000 clones; about 80% occur a single time. The top ten hold roughly an eighth of the sample.

V and J lose 11 bases and 1 base, and a span of 11 bases separates them. The cysteine opens and the phenylalanine closes a CDR3 of 12 amino acids. Just the 36-base CDR3 DNA is kept, in frame starting at base 1. CDR1 and CDR2 were assigned from the germline V gene as SNHLY and FYNNEI. The cohort consisted of some 730 healthy bone marrow donors. At the time of sampling, all cohort members were nominally healthy, though unrecorded immune exposures were likely present. The donor tested CMV seropositive and was one of the 289 seropositive cohort members. A peripheral blood sample was collected from each donor, and TCR beta sequencing was performed on peripheral blood mononuclear cells. The Qiagen DNeasy Blood Extraction Kit was used to extract genomic DNA from the blood cell samples.

The receptor's source is a woman in her forties in good health and CMV-seropositive. The rearrangement combines TRBV2 with TRBJ1-1, with no reliable assignment of the D segment. The source material was PBMCs. The CDR3 here reads CAGTTGNTEAFF. The nucleotides read TGTGCCGGAACTACGGGGAACACTGAAGCTTTCTTT.